This T cell receptor (beta chain) was captured in a study of early T cells in non-severe SARS-CoV-2 infection. This clonotype is large by share. The CDR3 is 14 residues long. Germline loops: CDR1 LGHDT, CDR2 YNNKEL (reference sequence). Trimming pared 5 bases from V and 5 bases from J, leaving 15 bases between. Unique molecular identifiers (one per individual cDNA molecule) were attached. TCRdb reanalysed the 5' RACE reads using MiXCR and keeps one entry per CDR3 protein. This sample has 15,000 to 25,000 distinct CDR3 sequences, with over 4% found just once. Input material: whole blood. The sequence came from an adult who was a healthcare worker with PCR-confirmed SARS-CoV-2 infection or an uninfected control (not recorded which). The chain combines TRBV3-1 with TRBJ1-1; D is perhaps TRBD1 (6 bases). CDR3 amino acids: CASSALGGGTEAFF. In DNA form, the CDR3 reads TGTGCCAGCAGCGCCCTGGGGGGCGGGACTGAAGCTTTCTTT.